Below are 24 T cell receptor beta chains sequenced from a single sample in a study of a mutant IDH1 vaccine in newly diagnosed glioma. Antigens of these TCRs are unknown. Data came from immunoSEQ multiplex PCR; TCRdb stores just in-frame clones and leaves some out. The table shows about 38,000 clones, with 70% to 80% occurring only once. As for time point: week 5, during vaccination. Vaccinated patients received 300 ug of mutant IDH1 20-mer peptide per dose, with topical imiquimod. This specimen consisted of PBMCs, obtained from a glioma patient whose treatment included an IDH1 peptide vaccine. The receptors originated from a man aged 35 to 55 with glioma.

The chain links TRBV9 to TRBJ2-1; TRBD1 matches at 7 bases. The V gene's germline CDR1 is SGDLS and CDR2 YYNGEE. The CDR3 runs 15 residues. The ends lost 2 bases at V and 2 bases at J; junction bases unmatched: 4. The CDR3: CASSVGTAAYNEQFF. Here the CDR3 DNA reads TGTGCCAGCAGCGTGGGGACAGCTGCCTACAATGAGCAGTTCTTC.

In this sample, this clone turned up a few times. The J gene is TRBJ1-4, the V gene TRBV2; no clear D. V was cut by 6 bases and J by 4 bases, with 12 bases left in between. The germline V gene has CDR1 SNHLY and CDR2 FYNNEI. The CDR3 extends over 14 amino acids. The CDR3 DNA is TGTGCCAGCAGGGAGAGGCTGAGTAATGAAAAACTGTTTTTT. Amino acids: CASRERLSNEKLFF.

The genes are TRBV7-8 and TRBJ2-3, with a weak D call TRBD1 (6 bases). Germline values: CDR1 SGHVS, CDR2 FQNEAQ. The CDR3 loop spans 16 amino acids. V was cut by 2 bases and J by 0 bases, with 12 bases left in between. As DNA, the CDR3 is TGTGCCAGCAGCTTAATTAACACAGGGAGCACAGATACGCAGTATTTT. Translated, it gives CASSLINTGSTDTQYF.

The J gene is TRBJ2-2, the V gene TRBV6-5, with D possibly being TRBD1 (6 bases). Germline V gene lookup returns CDR1 MNHEY and CDR2 SVGAGI. The CDR3 has 15 amino acids. The germline V and J ends were trimmed by 0 bases and 4 bases, with 9 bases remaining between them. The CDR3 loop is CASSYSGAVTGELFF. CDR3 coding DNA: TGTGCCAGCAGTTACTCGGGGGCTGTCACCGGGGAGCTGTTTTTT.

This rearrangement joins TRBV6-5 to TRBJ1-4; 8 bases match TRBD1. The CDR3 consists of 14 residues. Trimming cost V 7 bases and J 8 bases; bases outside gene matches: 9. Germline V gives CDR1 MNHEY, CDR2 SVGAGI. The CDR3 spells CASTRQGSLEKLFF. The CDR3 DNA reads TGTGCCAGCACCCGACAGGGGTCTTTAGAAAAACTGTTTTTT.

The chain carries TRBV4-2 and TRBJ1-3; unclear D gene. With 0 bases removed from V and 0 bases from J, the gap between germline ends came to 6 bases. The CDR3 covers 15 residues. Germline CDR1 is LGHNA and CDR2 is YNFKEQ. Here the CDR3 DNA reads TGTGCCAGCAGCCAAGAACGTACCTCTGGAAACACCATATATTTT. It yields the protein CASSQERTSGNTIYF.

The rearrangement joins TRBV2 to TRBJ2-7; TRBD1 aligns across 8 bases. CDR1 SNHLY and CDR2 FYNNEI come from the germline V gene. The CDR3 covers 14 residues. V dropped 0 bases and J dropped 4; count of bases not matched to a gene: 2. CDR3 amino acids: CASSEAGTGYEQYF. CDR3 nucleotide sequence: TGTGCCAGCAGTGAAGCGGGGACAGGATACGAGCAGTACTTC.

This clone was observed once. The chain joins TRBV30 to TRBJ1-1, with D unresolved. The CDR3 covers 14 residues. Trimming cost V 0 bases and J 0 bases, with 8 bases left between them. Germline assignment: CDR1 GTSNPN and CDR2 SVGIG (reference sequence). DNA of the CDR3: TGTGCCTGGAGTGTGTGGCCTATGAACACTGAAGCTTTCTTT. This encodes CAWSVWPMNTEAFF.

This clone was seen once. The chain combines TRBV6-1 with TRBJ1-1, with 9 bases identical to TRBD1. The germline gives CDR1 MNHNS, CDR2 SASEGT. CDR3 length: 14 residues. With V trimmed by 3 bases and J by 6 bases, 5 bases remained unmatched. CDR3 residues: CASSEAGQGPEAFF. The DNA of the CDR3 is TGTGCCAGCAGTGAGGCGGGACAGGGCCCTGAAGCTTTCTTT.

The rearrangement uses TRBV19 and TRBJ2-5; TRBD2 aligns across 13 bases. The germline CDR1 and CDR2 sequences are LNHDA and SQIVND (reference sequence). The CDR3 sequence is 16 residues long. With V trimmed by 6 bases and J by 3 bases, 7 bases remained unmatched. CDR3 in DNA: TGTGCCAGTAGCCTTACTAGCGGGGGGGGTAAAGAGACCCAGTACTTC. This encodes CASSLTSGGGKETQYF.

This chain links TRBV18 with TRBJ1-6; maybe TRBD1 (6 bases). CDR1 is KGHSH, CDR2 LQKENI, per germline. Trimming left V 8 bases short and J 14 bases short, with 19 bases between. CDR3 length: 13 amino acids. The CDR3 protein is CASATGPRGALHF. For the CDR3, the DNA is TGTGCCAGCGCGACGGGACCGAGGGGGGCCCTCCACTTT.

The gene calls are TRBV9 and TRBJ1-1; no firm D call. This CDR3 is built from 15 residues. Trimming cost V 0 bases and J 2 bases, with 11 bases left between them. Germline lookup yields CDR1 SGDLS and CDR2 YYNGEE. This CDR3 is CASSVGGWANTEAFF. DNA of the CDR3: TGTGCCAGCAGCGTAGGAGGGTGGGCAAACACTGAAGCTTTCTTT.

The chain employs TRBV5-4 and TRBJ2-7; the D gene is possibly TRBD2 (6 bases). This CDR3 region has 16 residues. The germline V gene has CDR1 SGHNT and CDR2 YYREEE (reference sequence). Trimming shortened V by 1 base and J by 2 bases, and 16 bases separated the two germline ends. As DNA, the CDR3 is TGTGCCAGCAGCTTGAGTCCCACGGACTACACCTACGAGCAGTACTTC. It encodes CASSLSPTDYTYEQYF.

The CDR3 DNA follows: TGTGCCAGCAGGATCCCACCACTAGCGGGGGCTTTCTGGTACGAGCAGTACTTC. As protein: CASRIPPLAGAFWYEQYF. This chain connects TRBV6-9 to TRBJ2-7, with 11 bases fitting TRBD2. Trimming took 6 bases from V and 4 from J; bases not matched to a gene: 17. The CDR3 length is 18 residues. CDR1 and CDR2 (germline): MNHGY, SVAAGI.

The V and J genes are TRBV2 and TRBJ2-7; the match to TRBD1 covers 7 bases. Looked up from germline, CDR1 is SNHLY and CDR2 is FYNNEI. The CDR3 has 14 residues. With 3 bases clipped from V and 5 bases from J, the junction kept 7 bases outside the gene matches. The DNA of the CDR3 is TGTGCCAGCAGTGAGACAGGGAGAATCAACGAGCAGTACTTC. This gives the protein CASSETGRINEQYF.

The chain carries TRBV5-4 and TRBJ1-1, with D unresolved. Trimming stripped 4 bases from V and 1 base from J, with 8 bases between. The CDR3 has 13 residues. CDR1 SGHNT and CDR2 YYREEE come from the germline V gene (reference sequence). DNA of the CDR3: TGTGCCAGCAGCCTAAATACGAACACTGAAGCTTTCTTT. Protein: CASSLNTNTEAFF.

The chain combines TRBV7-2 with TRBJ1-1; D call uncertain. Trimming cost V 1 base and J 2 bases, with 8 bases left between them. The CDR3 spans 14 residues. Germline CDR1 reads SGHTA; CDR2 reads FQGNSA. In DNA, the CDR3 is TGTGCCAGCAGCTTAGACCAGATAAACACTGAAGCTTTCTTT. This gives the protein CASSLDQINTEAFF. The full variable domain, its missing parts supplied by reference TRBV7-2 and TRBJ1-1, is GAGVSQSPSNKVTEKGKDVELRCDPISGHTALYWYRQSLGQGLEFLIYFQGNSAPDKSGLPSDRFSAERTGGSVSTLTIQRTQQEDSAVYLCASSLDQINTEAFFGQGTRLTVV.

The chain is built from TRBV18 and TRBJ1-2; D not resolved. CDR1 and CDR2 (germline): KGHSH, LQKENI. V shed 2 bases and J shed 1 base, with 11 bases lying between them. The CDR3 is made up of 15 amino acids. This CDR3 reads CASSPTHHDNYGYTF. In DNA, the CDR3 is TGTGCCAGCTCACCAACACACCACGATAACTATGGCTACACCTTC.

The V gene is TRBV7-9, the J gene TRBJ1-6, with a tentative D call TRBD1 (5 bases). This CDR3 is built from 14 residues. V was clipped by 1 base and J by 9 bases, with 10 bases between them. The germline gives CDR1 SEHNR, CDR2 FQNEAQ (reference sequence). CDR3 in amino acids: CASSLGQGVSPLHF. The CDR3 nucleotides read TGTGCCAGCAGCTTAGGGCAGGGTGTTTCACCCCTCCACTTT. Together with reference TRBV7-9 and TRBJ1-6, the CDR3 gives the full variable domain: DTGVSQNPRHKITKRGQNVTFRCDPISEHNRLYWYRQTLGQGPEFLTYFQNEAQLEKSRLLSDRFSAERPKGSFSTLEIQRTEQGDSAMYLCASSLGQGVSPLHFGNGTRLTVT.

This chain connects TRBV7-8 to TRBJ2-5; no clear D. The CDR3 covers 15 residues. V lost 1 base and J 5 bases, leaving 14 bases between the germline ends. Germline CDR1 and CDR2: SGHVS and FQNEAQ. The CDR3 is CASSLVDSGSETQYF. In DNA, the CDR3 is TGTGCCAGCAGCTTAGTCGACTCGGGCTCTGAGACCCAGTACTTC.

The rearrangement uses TRBV15 and TRBJ2-4; D may be TRBD1 or TRBD2 (6 bases each). The germline V gene encodes CDR1 LNHNV and CDR2 YYDKDF (reference sequence). This CDR3 comprises 15 residues. V was trimmed by 0 bases and J by 6 bases, leaving 12 bases between them. This chain's CDR3 is CATSRDGGPRNIQYF. The CDR3 region has the DNA TGTGCCACCAGCAGAGACGGGGGCCCCAGAAACATTCAGTACTTC.

The genes are TRBV6-5 and TRBJ2-7; D ambiguous. V lost 11 bases and J 1 base, leaving 12 bases between the germline ends. Looked up from germline, CDR1 is MNHEY and CDR2 is SVGAGI. The CDR3 loop spans 12 amino acids. The CDR3 DNA follows: TGTGCCTCCAGAGGCAATTCCTACGAGCAGTACTTC. As protein: CASRGNSYEQYF.

V gene TRBV6-6 combines with J gene TRBJ2-7, with D perhaps TRBD1 or TRBD2 (5 bases each). The ends were cut back, 5 bases at V and 3 bases at J, with 11 bases in the middle. Looked up from germline, CDR1 is MNHNY and CDR2 is SVGAGI (reference sequence). This CDR3 has 13 amino acids. Here the CDR3 reads CASSPGAVYEQYF. The DNA of the CDR3 is TGTGCCAGCAGTCCCGGGGCCGTCTACGAGCAGTACTTC.

The V call is TRBV5-4, the J call TRBJ2-7; 9 bases are shared with TRBD2. The V segment lost 4 bases and the J segment 1 base; nucleotides outside the gene matches: 9. CDR1 is SGHNT and CDR2 is YYREEE in the germline V gene (reference sequence). The CDR3 covers 16 residues. The CDR3 DNA reads TGTGCCAGCAGCACCCTCAGCGGGGGGTTTTCCTACGAGCAGTACTTC. Its protein product is CASSTLSGGFSYEQYF.